These 13 T cell receptor beta chains originate from one sample sequenced in a study of blood T cell repertoires in COVID-19. Sequencing was performed with immunoSEQ multiplex PCR; in TCRdb, only in-frame clones are kept and a portion is missing. Here the sample spans roughly 24,000 clones, around 90% being singletons. The specimen sequenced was peripheral blood. The receptors derive from an older man with COVID-19, enrolled during active disease.

This clone appeared a few times. This CDR3 reads CASNPGLFTGELFF. CDR3 nucleotides: TGCGCCAGCAACCCCGGACTGTTCACCGGGGAGCTGTTTTTT. The chain has TRBV10-1 and TRBJ2-2, with D possibly being TRBD2 (5 bases). The V gene lost 7 bases and the J gene lost 4 bases, with 13 bases spanning the gap. CDR1 and CDR2 from the germline V gene are WNHNN and SYGVQD (reference sequence). This CDR3 is 14 amino acids long.

The V call is TRBV19, the J call TRBJ1-5; TRBD1 is a possible D gene (5 bases). The CDR3 spans 14 residues. CDR1 and CDR2 (germline): LNHDA, SQIVND (reference sequence). V shed 7 bases and J shed 5 bases, with 15 bases lying between them. CDR3 residues: CASKKSTEHQPQHF. In DNA, the CDR3 is TGTGCCAGTAAAAAGTCGACAGAGCATCAGCCCCAGCATTTT.

The chain links TRBV11-2 to TRBJ2-1; 8 bases match TRBD2. The CDR3 contains 12 residues. Germline lookup yields CDR1 SGHAT and CDR2 FQNNGV. J lost 8 bases, V lost 7 bases, and 4 bases had no gene match. In DNA form, the CDR3 reads TGTGCCAGCATCGGGGGGGACTATGAGCAGTTCTTC. Translating gives CASIGGDYEQFF.

The chain carries TRBV7-2 and TRBJ2-1; 7 bases are shared with TRBD1. The junction had 5 bases not matched to a gene; V was cut back by 3 bases and J by 12 bases. This CDR3 spans 12 amino acids. CDR1 is SGHTA, CDR2 FQGNSA, per germline. CDR3 sequence: CASSFNRDRQFF. The DNA for the CDR3 is TGTGCCAGCAGCTTTAACCGGGACAGGCAGTTCTTC.

V usage is TRBV11-2 and J usage is TRBJ2-1; D possibly corresponds to TRBD2 (5 bases). CDR1 is SGHAT and CDR2 is FQNNGV in the germline V gene. The V end was cut by 9 bases, the J end by 2 bases, with 14 bases between. CDR3 length: 14 amino acids. The chain's CDR3 is CASARGAPYNEQFF. In DNA, the CDR3 is TGTGCCAGTGCTCGGGGTGCACCCTACAATGAGCAGTTCTTC.

The J gene is TRBJ1-1, the V gene TRBV30; 8 nucleotides match TRBD1. The CDR3 totals 12 residues. Germline assignment: CDR1 GTSNPN and CDR2 SVGIG (reference sequence). The V gene end was trimmed by 7 bases and the J gene end by 11 bases; junction bases not matched to a gene: 12. CDR3 region: CAFTDRAVRAFF. For the CDR3, the DNA is TGTGCCTTTACGGACAGGGCGGTTCGGGCTTTCTTT.

The chain couples TRBV7-9 to TRBJ1-6; D call uncertain. The CDR3 runs 14 residues. V was pared by 8 bases and J by 0 bases, with 8 bases between. Germline V lookup: CDR1 SEHNR, CDR2 FQNEAQ (reference sequence). The chain's CDR3 is CASQGSSYNSPLHF. CDR3 nucleotides: TGTGCCAGCCAAGGGAGCTCCTATAATTCACCCCTCCACTTT.

The chain joins TRBV11-2 to TRBJ2-1; 8 bases align to TRBD2. Losses at the gene ends were 5 bases for V and 6 bases for J; bases not matched to a gene: 3. The germline gives CDR1 SGHAT, CDR2 FQNNGV. There are 13 residues in the CDR3. This CDR3 is CASSTGLANEQFF. DNA of the CDR3: TGTGCCAGCAGCACCGGACTAGCCAATGAGCAGTTCTTC.

The chain links TRBV6-5 to TRBJ1-2, with D perhaps matching TRBD1 (6 bases). The CDR3 contains 13 residues. The germline V and J ends were trimmed by 6 bases and 3 bases, with 11 bases remaining between them. CDR1 and CDR2 from the germline V gene are MNHEY and SVGAGI. The CDR3 reads CASRDTGYYGYTF. Here the CDR3 DNA reads TGTGCCAGCAGGGACACAGGGTACTATGGCTACACCTTC.

V and J are TRBV30 and TRBJ2-2, with 7 bases fitting TRBD1. The CDR3 loop spans 15 amino acids. The junction had 15 bases not matched to a gene; V was cut back by 7 bases and J by 7 bases. In germline, CDR1 is GTSNPN, CDR2 SVGIG (reference sequence). CDR3 DNA sequence: TGTGCCTCCCTCTTTCCGGGACAGAGTGGCGGGGAGCTGTTTTTT. Amino acids: CASLFPGQSGGELFF.

V and J are TRBV7-8 and TRBJ2-1, with unresolved D. Trimming stripped 1 base from V and 5 bases from J, with 9 bases between. In germline, CDR1 is SGHVS, CDR2 FQNEAQ. The CDR3 spans 14 residues. CDR3 nucleotides: TGTGCCAGCAGCTTAGTCAACACAAACAATGAGCAGTTCTTC. It encodes CASSLVNTNNEQFF.

The J gene is TRBJ2-3, the V gene TRBV6-5, with D possibly TRBD1 on 5 matching bases. Trimming took off 5 bases at V and 2 bases at J, with 11 bases between the two ends. Germline assignment: CDR1 MNHEY and CDR2 SVGAGI. The CDR3 is made up of 14 amino acids. CDR3 sequence reads: CASSTDSPTDTQYF. The CDR3 DNA sequence: TGTGCCAGCAGTACCGACAGCCCCACAGATACGCAGTATTTT.

This chain uses TRBV29-1 with TRBJ2-3; D ambiguous. The V end lost 6 bases, the J end lost 1 base, and 11 bases lay between the germline ends. There are 13 residues in the CDR3. Germline loops: CDR1 SQVTM, CDR2 ANQGSEA. The CDR3, as DNA: TGCAGCGTGAGGTCTAGAGGCACAGATACGCAGTATTTT. The encoded protein is CSVRSRGTDTQYF.